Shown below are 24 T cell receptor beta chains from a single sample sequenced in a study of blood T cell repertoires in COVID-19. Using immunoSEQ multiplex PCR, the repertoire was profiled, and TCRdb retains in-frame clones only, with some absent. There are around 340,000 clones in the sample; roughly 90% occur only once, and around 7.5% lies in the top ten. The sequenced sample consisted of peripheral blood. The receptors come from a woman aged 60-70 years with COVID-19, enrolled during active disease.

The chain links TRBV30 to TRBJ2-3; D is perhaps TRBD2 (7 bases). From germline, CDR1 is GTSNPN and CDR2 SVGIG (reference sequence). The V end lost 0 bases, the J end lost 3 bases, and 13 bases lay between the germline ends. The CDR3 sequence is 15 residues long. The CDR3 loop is CAWSVGGGATDTQYF. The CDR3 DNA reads TGTGCCTGGAGTGTAGGAGGGGGGGCAACAGATACGCAGTATTTT.

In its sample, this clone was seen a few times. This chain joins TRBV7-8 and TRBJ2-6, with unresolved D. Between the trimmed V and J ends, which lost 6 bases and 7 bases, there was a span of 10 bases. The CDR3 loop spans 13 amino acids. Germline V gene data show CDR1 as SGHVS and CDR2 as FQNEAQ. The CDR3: CASSPQVANVLTF. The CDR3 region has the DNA TGTGCCAGCAGTCCCCAGGTTGCCAACGTCCTGACTTTC.

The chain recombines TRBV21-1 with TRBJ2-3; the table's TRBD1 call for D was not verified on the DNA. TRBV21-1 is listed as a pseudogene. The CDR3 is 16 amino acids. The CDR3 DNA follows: TGTGCCAGCAGCCTATGGGGGCAGGGATTCACAGATACGCAGTATTTT. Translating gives CASSLWGQGFTDTQYF.

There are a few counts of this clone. This chain's CDR3 is CASSVGDGTGGDGELFF. The CDR3 region has the DNA TGTGCCAGCAGCGTAGGAGATGGGACAGGGGGGGACGGGGAGCTGTTTTTT. The V and J genes are TRBV9 and TRBJ2-2; 11 nucleotides agree with TRBD1. J was trimmed by 7 bases and V by 0 bases; bases with no gene match: 8. The CDR3 extends over 17 amino acids. Germline CDR1 SGDLS, CDR2 YYNGEE.

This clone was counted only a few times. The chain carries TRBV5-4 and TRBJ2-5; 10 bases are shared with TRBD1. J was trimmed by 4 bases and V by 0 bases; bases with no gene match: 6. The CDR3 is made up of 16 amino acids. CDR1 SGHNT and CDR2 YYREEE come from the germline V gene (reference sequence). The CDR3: CASSLVSTGGGETQYF. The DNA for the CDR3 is TGTGCCAGCAGCTTGGTTTCGACAGGGGGCGGAGAGACCCAGTACTTC.

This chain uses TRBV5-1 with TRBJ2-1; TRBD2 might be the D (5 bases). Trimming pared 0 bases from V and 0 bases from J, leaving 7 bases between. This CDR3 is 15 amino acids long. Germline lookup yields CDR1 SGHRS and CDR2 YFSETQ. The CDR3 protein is CASSLGGISYNEQFF. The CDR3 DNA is TGCGCCAGCAGCTTGGGAGGGATCTCCTACAATGAGCAGTTCTTC.

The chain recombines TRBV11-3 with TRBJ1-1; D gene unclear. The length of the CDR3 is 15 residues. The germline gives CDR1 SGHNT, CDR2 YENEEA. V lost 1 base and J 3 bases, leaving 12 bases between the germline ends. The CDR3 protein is CASSLGRGYDTEAFF. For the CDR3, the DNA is TGTGCCAGCAGCTTAGGGCGAGGGTATGACACTGAAGCTTTCTTT.

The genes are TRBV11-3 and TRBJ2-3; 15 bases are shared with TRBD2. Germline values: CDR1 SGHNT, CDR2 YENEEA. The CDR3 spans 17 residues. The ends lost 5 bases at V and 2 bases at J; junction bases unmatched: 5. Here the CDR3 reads CASSPGTSGGNTDTQYF. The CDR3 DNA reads TGTGCCAGCAGCCCCGGGACTAGCGGGGGGAACACAGATACGCAGTATTTT.

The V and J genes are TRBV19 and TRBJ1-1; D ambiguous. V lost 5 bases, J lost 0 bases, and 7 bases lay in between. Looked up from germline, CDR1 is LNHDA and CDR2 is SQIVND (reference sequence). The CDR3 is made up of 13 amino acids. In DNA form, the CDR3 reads TGTGCCAGTAGTTACAACATGAACACTGAAGCTTTCTTT. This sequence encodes CASSYNMNTEAFF.

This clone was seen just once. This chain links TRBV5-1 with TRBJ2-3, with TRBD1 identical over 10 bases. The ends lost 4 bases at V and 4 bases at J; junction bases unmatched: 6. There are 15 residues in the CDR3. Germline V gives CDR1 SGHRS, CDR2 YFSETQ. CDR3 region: CASSRQGASADTQYF. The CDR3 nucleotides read TGCGCCAGCAGCCGACAGGGGGCTAGCGCAGATACGCAGTATTTT.

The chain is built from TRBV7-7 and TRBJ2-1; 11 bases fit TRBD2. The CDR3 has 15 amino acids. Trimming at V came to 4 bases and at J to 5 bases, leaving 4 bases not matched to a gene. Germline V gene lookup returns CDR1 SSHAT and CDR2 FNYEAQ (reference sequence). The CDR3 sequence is CASSSGLAENNEQFF. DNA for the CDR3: TGTGCCAGCAGCTCGGGACTAGCGGAAAACAATGAGCAGTTCTTC.

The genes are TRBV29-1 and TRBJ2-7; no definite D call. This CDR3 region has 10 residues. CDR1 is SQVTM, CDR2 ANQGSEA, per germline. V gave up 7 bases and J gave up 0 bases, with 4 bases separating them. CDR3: CSGVSYEQYF. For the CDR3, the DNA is TGCAGCGGAGTCTCCTACGAGCAGTACTTC.

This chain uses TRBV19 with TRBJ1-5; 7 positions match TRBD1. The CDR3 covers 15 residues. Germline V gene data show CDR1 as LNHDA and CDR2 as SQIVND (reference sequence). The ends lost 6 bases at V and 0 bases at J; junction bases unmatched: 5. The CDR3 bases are TGTGCCAGTAGGGGGACAGCTTATAGCAATCAGCCCCAGCATTTT. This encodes CASRGTAYSNQPQHF.

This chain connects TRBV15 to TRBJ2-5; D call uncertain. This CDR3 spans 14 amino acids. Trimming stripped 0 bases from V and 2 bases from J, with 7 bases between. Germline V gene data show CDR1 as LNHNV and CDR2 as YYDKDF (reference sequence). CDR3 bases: TGTGCCACCAGCAGAGATGCACTACAAGAGACCCAGTACTTC. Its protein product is CATSRDALQETQYF.

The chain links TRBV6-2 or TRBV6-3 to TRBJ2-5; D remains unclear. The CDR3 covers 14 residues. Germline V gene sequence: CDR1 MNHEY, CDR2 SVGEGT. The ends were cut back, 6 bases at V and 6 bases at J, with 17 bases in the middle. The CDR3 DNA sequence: TGTGCCAGCAGCTATCGTGGGCAGGCCAAGACCCAGTACTTC. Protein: CASSYRGQAKTQYF.

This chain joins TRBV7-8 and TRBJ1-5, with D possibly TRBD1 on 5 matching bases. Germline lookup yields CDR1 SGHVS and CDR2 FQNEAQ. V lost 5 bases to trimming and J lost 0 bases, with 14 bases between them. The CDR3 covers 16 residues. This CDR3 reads CASSVMGGYSNQPQHF. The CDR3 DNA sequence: TGTGCCAGCAGCGTAATGGGGGGGTATAGCAATCAGCCCCAGCATTTT.

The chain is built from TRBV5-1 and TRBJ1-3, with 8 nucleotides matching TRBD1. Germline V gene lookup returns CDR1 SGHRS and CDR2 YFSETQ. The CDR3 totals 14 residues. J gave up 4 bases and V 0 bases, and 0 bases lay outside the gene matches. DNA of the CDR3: TGCGCCAGCAGCTTGGGGACAGGGGGAAACACCATATATTTT. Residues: CASSLGTGGNTIYF.

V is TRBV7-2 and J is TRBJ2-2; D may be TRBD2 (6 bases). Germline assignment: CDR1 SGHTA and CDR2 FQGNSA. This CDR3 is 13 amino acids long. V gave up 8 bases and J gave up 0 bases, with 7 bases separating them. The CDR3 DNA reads TGTGCCAGCGGAGGGCCGAACACCGGGGAGCTGTTTTTT. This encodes CASGGPNTGELFF.

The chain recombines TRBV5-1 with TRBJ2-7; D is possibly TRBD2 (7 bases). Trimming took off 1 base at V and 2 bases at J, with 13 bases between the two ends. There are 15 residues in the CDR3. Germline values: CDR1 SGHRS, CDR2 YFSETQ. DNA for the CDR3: TGCGCCAGCAGCTTGTCGGGGGGCCTTACCTACGAGCAGTACTTC. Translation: CASSLSGGLTYEQYF.

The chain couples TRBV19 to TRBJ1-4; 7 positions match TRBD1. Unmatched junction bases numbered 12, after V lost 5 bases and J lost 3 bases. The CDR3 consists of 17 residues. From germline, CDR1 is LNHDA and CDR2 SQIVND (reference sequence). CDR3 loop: CASSSPRKGAPNEKLFF. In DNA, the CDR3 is TGTGCCAGTAGTTCCCCACGGAAGGGGGCGCCTAATGAAAAACTGTTTTTT.

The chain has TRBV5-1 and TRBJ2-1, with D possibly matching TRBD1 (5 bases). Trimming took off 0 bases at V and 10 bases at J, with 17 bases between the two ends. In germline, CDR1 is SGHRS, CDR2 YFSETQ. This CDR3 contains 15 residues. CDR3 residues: CASSLGGITRSEQFF. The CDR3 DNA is TGCGCCAGCAGCTTGGGGGGCATAACACGGTCGGAGCAGTTCTTC.

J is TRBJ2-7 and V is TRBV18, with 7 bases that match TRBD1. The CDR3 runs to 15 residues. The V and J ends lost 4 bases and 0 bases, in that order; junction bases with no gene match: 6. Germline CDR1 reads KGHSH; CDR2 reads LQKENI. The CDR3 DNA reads TGTGCCAGCTCACTTTCGACAGGGACCTCCTACGAGCAGTACTTC. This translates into CASSLSTGTSYEQYF.

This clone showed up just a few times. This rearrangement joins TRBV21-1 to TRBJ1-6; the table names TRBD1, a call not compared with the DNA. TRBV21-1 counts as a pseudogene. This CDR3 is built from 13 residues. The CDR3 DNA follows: TGTGCCAGCTCATGGGCAGGGAATTCACCCCTCCACTTT. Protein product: CASSWAGNSPLHF.

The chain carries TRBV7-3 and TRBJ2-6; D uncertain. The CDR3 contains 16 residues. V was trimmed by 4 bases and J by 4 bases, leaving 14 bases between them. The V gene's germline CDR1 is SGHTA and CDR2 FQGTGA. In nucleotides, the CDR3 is TGTGCCAGCAGCTCCCCGGGTGATTCCGGGGCCAACGTCCTGACTTTC. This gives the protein CASSSPGDSGANVLTF.